These 24 T cell receptor beta chains share one sample of origin, sequenced in a study of regulatory T cells in long-lasting Graves disease. Regarding time point: persistent/refractory GD, antithyroid drugs over 5 years with positive TRAb. Following extraction of RNA from PBMCs, that RNA was used to make the TCR library. Arm-PCR of CDR3 regions and iRepertoire HTBI primers were used to build TCR beta libraries. MiXCR, run by TCRdb on the multiplex PCR reads, gives a single entry per CDR3 protein. The repertoire holds roughly 400,000 distinct CDR3 sequences, with around 20% as singletons. Source: peripheral blood mononuclear cells (PBMCs), taken when the disease was refractory, from a patient treated with antithyroid drugs. These receptors all come from a female donor with Graves disease.

This clonotype occurred many times. V is TRBV28 and J is TRBJ2-7; D gene unclear. V lost 1 base and J 1 base, leaving 11 bases between the germline ends. Per the germline V gene, CDR1 is MDHEN and CDR2 is SYDVKM. This CDR3 spans 15 amino acids. The CDR3 DNA sequence: TGTGCCAGCAGTTTATTTGGGATTGGGTCCTACGAGCAGTACTTC. This gives the protein CASSLFGIGSYEQYF.

In regard to this clonotype: A much bigger clone sits one base away, suggesting this may be a read error. V and J are TRBV18 and TRBJ1-2; maybe TRBD1 (6 bases). Between the trimmed V and J ends, which lost 1 base and 7 bases, there was a span of 10 bases. CDR3 length: 13 amino acids. The germline V gene has CDR1 KGHSH and CDR2 LQKENI. For the CDR3, the DNA is TGTGCCAGCTCACCACGCGGGGGCTTTGGCTACACCTTC. This encodes CASSPRGGFGYTF.

This clonotype was recorded at least ten times. The gene calls are TRBV20-1 and TRBJ2-2; D might be TRBD1 (5 bases). Per the germline V gene, CDR1 is DFQATT and CDR2 is SNEGSKA (reference sequence). V was clipped by 0 bases and J by 5 bases, with 13 bases between them. The CDR3 consists of 15 residues. For the CDR3, the DNA is TGCAGTGCTAGAGAGCGGACAAGACCTACCGGGGAGCTGTTTTTT. Encoded protein: CSARERTRPTGELFF.

This clonotype has ten or more counts. J is TRBJ1-2 and V is TRBV2, with 7 bases aligning to TRBD1. Per the germline V gene, CDR1 is SNHLY and CDR2 is FYNNEI. Germline trimming cut 5 bases from V and 6 bases from J; bases unmatched to any gene: 6. The CDR3 spans 13 residues. The CDR3 nucleotides are TGTGCCAGCAGTAGAGCAGGGACAGATGGCTACACCTTC. Translation gives CASSRAGTDGYTF.

J is TRBJ2-7 and V is TRBV20-1; TRBD2 agrees at 7 bases. Per germline, CDR1 DFQATT and CDR2 SNEGSKA (reference sequence). With 5 bases clipped from V and 7 bases from J, the junction kept 11 bases outside the gene matches. The CDR3 is 13 amino acids. The CDR3 region is CSAPGAGVGEQYF. The CDR3 coding sequence is TGCAGTGCTCCGGGTGCGGGAGTAGGGGAGCAGTACTTC.

There are a few counts of this clonotype. The chain uses TRBV5-6 and TRBJ2-2, with TRBD1 as a possible D gene (5 bases). V dropped 2 bases and J dropped 4 bases, with 21 bases sitting between them. This CDR3 comprises 18 residues. Germline V gene lookup returns CDR1 SGHDT and CDR2 YYEEEE. The CDR3 sequence is CASSFPTATLGGTGELFF. CDR3 nucleotide sequence: TGTGCCAGCAGCTTCCCGACAGCCACGTTGGGCGGCACCGGGGAGCTGTTTTTT.

This clonotype was seen only a few times. V gene TRBV28 combines with J gene TRBJ1-4; 7 nucleotides align to TRBD1. Germline V lookup: CDR1 MDHEN, CDR2 SYDVKM. CDR3 length: 15 residues. Trimming cost V 1 base and J 5 bases; bases outside gene matches: 4. CDR3 DNA: TGTGCCAGCAGTTTATACGGGACAGCAAATGAAAAACTGTTTTTT. This gives the protein CASSLYGTANEKLFF. The complete variable domain, with remaining parts taken from reference TRBV28 and TRBJ1-4, reads DVKVTQSSRYLVKRTGEKVFLECVQDMDHENMFWYRQDPGLGLRLIYFSYDVKMKEKGDIPEGYSVSREKKERFSLILESASTNQTSMYLCASSLYGTANEKLFFGSGTQLSVL.

This clonotype showed up many times. J is TRBJ2-5 and V is TRBV2, with D possibly matching TRBD2 (6 bases). The germline V gene has CDR1 SNHLY and CDR2 FYNNEI. CDR3 length: 13 amino acids. Trimming took 6 bases from V and 6 from J, leaving 14 bases between them. The chain's CDR3 is CASSGGHMKTQYF. As DNA, the CDR3 is TGTGCCAGCAGCGGGGGTCATATGAAGACCCAGTACTTC. The full variable domain, completed using reference TRBV2 and TRBJ2-5, is EPEVTQTPSHQVTQMGQEVILRCVPISNHLYFYWYRQILGQKVEFLVSFYNNEISEKSEIFDDQFSVERPDGSNFTLKIRSTKLEDSAMYFCASSGGHMKTQYFGPGTRLLVL.

The sample holds many counts of this clonotype. The V and J genes are TRBV28 and TRBJ1-6; tentatively, D is TRBD1 (6 bases). V was shortened by 6 bases and J by 5 bases, with 14 bases between the two germline ends. Germline assignment: CDR1 MDHEN and CDR2 SYDVKM. The CDR3 runs to 15 residues. This CDR3 is CASSLGTLNNSPLHF. For the CDR3, the DNA is TGTGCCAGCAGCCTAGGGACACTTAATAATTCACCCCTCCACTTT.

The chain is built from TRBV5-6 and TRBJ1-1, with a possible D match to TRBD1 (5 bases). The CDR3 is 15 residues long. CDR1 is SGHDT, CDR2 YYEEEE, per germline. With 2 bases removed from V and 1 base from J, the gap between germline ends came to 12 bases. The CDR3 loop reads CASSFGRARNTEAFF. The CDR3 nucleotides read TGTGCCAGCAGCTTTGGCAGGGCTAGGAACACTGAAGCTTTCTTT.

Remarks on this clonotype: This is likely an artifact of a read error, given a far larger clone one base away. The rearrangement uses TRBV20-1 and TRBJ2-5, with 10 bases aligning to TRBD1. TRBJ2-7 matches the DNA end more closely, so the J call is doubtful. The CDR3 is 14 residues long. Germline V gene lookup returns CDR1 DFQATT and CDR2 SNEGSKA (reference sequence). Here the CDR3 DNA reads TGCAGTGGGTCTCCCGGGACAGGGGACTACGAGCAGTACTTC. Protein product: CSGSPGTGDYEQYF.

The V gene is TRBV18, the J gene TRBJ2-1; 11 positions match TRBD2. From germline, CDR1 is KGHSH and CDR2 LQKENI. The trim removed 3 bases at V and 5 bases at J, leaving 6 bases unmatched. This CDR3 has 16 residues. The CDR3 reads CASSPLSGRADNEQFF. As DNA, the CDR3 is TGTGCCAGCTCACCCCTTAGCGGGAGGGCCGACAATGAGCAGTTCTTC.

The chain carries TRBV6-5 and TRBJ2-5; D not certain. From germline, CDR1 is MNHEY and CDR2 SVGAGI. V lost 4 bases, J lost 10 bases, and 7 bases lay in between. The CDR3 length is 10 residues. CDR3 nucleotides: TGTGCCAGCAGTTCCGGCGGCCAGTACTTC. It is translated as CASSSGGQYF.

The chain joins TRBV5-1 to TRBJ2-2, with a weak D call TRBD1 (6 bases). Germline lookup yields CDR1 SGHRS and CDR2 YFSETQ. The CDR3 has 15 amino acids. The V end was cut by 3 bases, the J end by 0 bases, with 9 bases between. In nucleotides, the CDR3 is TGCGCCAGCAGCTCACGGGACACGAACACCGGGGAGCTGTTTTTT. This sequence encodes CASSSRDTNTGELFF.

This clonotype has a handful of counts. One end of the junction fails to match germline, which may point to a read error. The rearrangement uses TRBV5-5 and TRBJ2-7; no firm D call. Germline values: CDR1 SGHKS, CDR2 YYEKEE (reference sequence). The CDR3 is 15 residues long. The chain's CDR3 is CAGSLANTQSYEQYF. In nucleotides, the CDR3 is TGTGCCGGCAGCTTGGCTAACACCCAATCCTACGAGCAGTACTTC.

On this clonotype itself: A single base separates this from a much larger clone, so it may be a read error. Because it lacks the conserved phenylalanine or tryptophan at the end, this CDR3 is likely a read error. The J gene is TRBJ2-7, the V gene TRBV11-2; D might be TRBD1 (6 bases). The CDR3 has 12 amino acids. The V and J ends lost 4 bases and 3 bases respectively, with 7 bases between them. The germline gives CDR1 SGHAT, CDR2 FQNNGV. The CDR3 sequence is CASSWTDYEQYL. CDR3 DNA: TGTGCCAGCAGCTGGACAGACTACGAGCAGTACCTC.

This clonotype showed up many times. The rearrangement links TRBV20-1 to TRBJ2-7; 7 nucleotides align to TRBD1. J was trimmed by 6 bases and V by 5 bases; bases with no gene match: 13. Per the germline V gene, CDR1 is DFQATT and CDR2 is SNEGSKA (reference sequence). The CDR3 is 14 residues long. For the CDR3, the DNA is TGCAGTGCTTTTGGACACAGGGGTCTGGGCGAGCAGTACTTC. Protein sequence: CSAFGHRGLGEQYF.

The sample holds a few counts of this clonotype. This rearrangement joins TRBV9 to TRBJ2-3, with a possible D match to TRBD1 (5 bases). From germline, CDR1 is SGDLS and CDR2 YYNGEE. The CDR3 consists of 17 residues. Between the trimmed V and J ends, which lost 0 bases and 2 bases, there was a span of 16 bases. CDR3: CASSVEGLPSITDTQYF. CDR3 nucleotide sequence: TGTGCCAGCAGCGTAGAGGGGCTCCCTTCGATCACAGATACGCAGTATTTT.

The sample holds a few counts of this clonotype. CDR3 sequence reads: CASSLETGSNTEAFF. CDR3 DNA sequence: TGTGCCAGCAGCCTCGAGACAGGGTCGAACACTGAAGCTTTCTTT. This chain links TRBV6-1 with TRBJ1-1, with 7 bases that match TRBD1. The V segment lost 6 bases and the J segment 1 base; nucleotides outside the gene matches: 8. This CDR3 region has 15 residues. The germline V gene has CDR1 MNHNS and CDR2 SASEGT.

This clonotype was seen many times. The V gene is TRBV12-3 or TRBV12-4, the J gene TRBJ1-3; TRBD1 matches 9 bases. The CDR3 extends over 15 amino acids. With V trimmed by 4 bases and J by 7 bases, 8 bases remained unmatched. The chain's CDR3 is CASSSRTGVWNTIYF. The CDR3 bases are TGTGCCAGCAGTTCACGGACAGGGGTTTGGAACACCATATATTTT.

This clonotype was counted ten times or more. CDR3 region: CASRGGGNTEAFF. The CDR3 DNA reads TGCGCCAGCAGGGGAGGCGGGAACACTGAAGCTTTCTTT. This chain joins TRBV5-1 and TRBJ1-1; D is uncertain. The CDR3 is made up of 13 amino acids. The germline V and J ends were trimmed by 5 bases and 1 base, with 9 bases remaining between them. The germline gives CDR1 SGHRS, CDR2 YFSETQ.

This clonotype occurred many times. The gene calls are TRBV29-1 and TRBJ2-2, with D hard to call. CDR3 length equals 11 residues. Between the trimmed V and J ends, which lost 6 bases and 3 bases, there was a span of 5 bases. From germline, CDR1 is SQVTM and CDR2 ANQGSEA. The CDR3 DNA reads as TGCAGCGTAGGATACACCGGGGAGCTGTTTTTT. It specifies CSVGYTGELFF.

This clonotype was counted ten times or more. The rearrangement links TRBV28 to TRBJ1-4, with D uncertain. Trimming took off 1 base at V and 8 bases at J, with 11 bases between the two ends. CDR3 length equals 14 residues. The germline V gene has CDR1 MDHEN and CDR2 SYDVKM. The CDR3 bases are TGTGCCAGCAGTTTATCCCGCGACAACGAAAAACTGTTTTTT. The encoded protein is CASSLSRDNEKLFF.

This clonotype showed up many times. The genes are TRBV20-1 and TRBJ1-1, with TRBD1 as a possible D gene (6 bases). The V gene lost 1 base and the J gene lost 7 bases, with 13 bases spanning the gap. The CDR3 runs 13 residues. The germline gives CDR1 DFQATT, CDR2 SNEGSKA (reference sequence). CDR3 protein: CSARGTVRGEAFF. The CDR3 DNA reads TGCAGTGCTAGAGGGACAGTTCGAGGTGAAGCTTTCTTT.